This passage covers 2 T cell receptor beta chains from one sample sequenced in a study of OX40 agonist ivuxolimab in advanced cancers. The method was the immunoSEQ multiplex PCR assay. TCRdb's version of the immuneACCESS table is confined to in-frame rearrangements and falls short of the full clone set. An unresolved V gene accounts for under half of the shortfall where checked; the remainder is of unknown origin. This sample lists about 64,000 clones; around 84% were detected once. 5% of the sample goes to the ten largest clones. Sequences were derived from CD4+ or CD8+ T cells sorted from blood, sampled in a trial of the OX40 agonist ivuxolimab. The receptors derive from an adult with an advanced solid tumor such as melanoma, head and neck, liver or kidney cancer.

This clone appeared once. J is TRBJ1-1 and V is TRBV18; D is uncertain. V lost 0 bases, J lost 1 base, and 9 bases lay in between. The CDR3 loop spans 15 amino acids. CDR1 and CDR2 (germline): KGHSH, LQKENI. CDR3: CASSPPRVQNTEAFF. CDR3 DNA: TGTGCCAGCTCACCACCCCGCGTTCAGAACACTGAAGCTTTCTTT.

V gene TRBV4-2 combines with J gene TRBJ2-1, with D unclear. Germline CDR1 is LGHNA and CDR2 is YNFKEQ. CDR3 length: 14 amino acids. Trimming removed 4 bases at V and 6 bases at J, with 13 bases between. The CDR3 DNA follows: TGTGCCAGCAGCCTAGATTTGGGCCTCAATGAGCAGTTCTTC. As protein: CASSLDLGLNEQFF.